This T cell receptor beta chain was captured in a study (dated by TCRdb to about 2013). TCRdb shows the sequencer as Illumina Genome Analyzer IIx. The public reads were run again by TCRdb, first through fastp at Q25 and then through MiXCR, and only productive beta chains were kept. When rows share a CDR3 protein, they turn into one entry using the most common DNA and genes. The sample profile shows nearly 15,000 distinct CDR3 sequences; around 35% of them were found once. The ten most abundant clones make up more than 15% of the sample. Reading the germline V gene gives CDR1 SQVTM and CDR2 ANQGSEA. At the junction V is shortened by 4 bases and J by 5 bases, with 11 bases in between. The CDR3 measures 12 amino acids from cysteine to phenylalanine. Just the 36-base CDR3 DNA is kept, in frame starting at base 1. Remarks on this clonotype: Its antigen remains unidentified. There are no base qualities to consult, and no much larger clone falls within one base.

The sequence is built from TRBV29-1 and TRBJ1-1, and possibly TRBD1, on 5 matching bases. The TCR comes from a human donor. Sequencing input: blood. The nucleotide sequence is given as TGCAGCGTTGTGGGGGGATGGACTGAAGCTTTCTTT. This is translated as CSVVGGWTEAFF.